The rows below give T cell receptor delta chains drawn from one sample of a study of intestinal T cells in coeliac disease. TCRdb used CATT to re-call clones from the multiplex PCR reads. The table lists more than 1,300 delta-chain clones, 69% of them singletons. The sequenced sample was a duodenal biopsy. These receptors were obtained from a human donor with celiac disease. Both conserved end residues are part of each CDR3. The D gene is left open where the match is weak. Part of the rows lack a size; the others show once, few, many or a class for expanded clones.

clone size	V gene	D gene	J gene	CDR3 protein	CDR3 DNA
-	TRDV1	TRDD3	TRDJ1	CALGERGFQLYYWGIFNKLIF	TGTGCTCTTGGGGAAAGGGGATTTCAACTCTACTACTGGGGGATATTTAATAAACTCATCTTT
medium-sized	TRDV1	TRDD3	TRDJ1	CALGGGPYWGTNTDKLIF	TGTGCTCTTGGGGGAGGCCCGTACTGGGGGACGAACACCGATAAACTCATCTTT
large	TRDV3	-	TRDJ1	CAFPSPSARVLGGVDSDKLIF	TGTGCCTTTCCATCTCCTTCGGCACGCGTATTAGGTGGTGTTGACTCCGATAAACTCATCTTT
large	TRDV2	TRDD3	TRDJ1	CACEPLGDTATDKLIF	TGTGCCTGTGAGCCTCTGGGGGATACAGCCACCGATAAACTCATCTTT
-	TRDV2	TRDD3	TRDJ1	CACDAIGETGGYGSTDKLIF	TGTGCCTGTGACGCTATCGGGGAGACTGGGGGATACGGGAGCACCGATAAACTCATCTTT
-	TRDV1	TRDD3	TRDJ1	CALGSQGILQWGIPEGDKLIF	TGTGCTCTTGGGTCCCAGGGAATCCTACAGTGGGGGATACCAGAGGGCGATAAACTCATCTTT
-	TRDV1	TRDD3	TRDJ1	CALGEPAFPVLGDHYNKLIF	TGTGCTCTTGGGGAGCCGGCCTTCCCCGTACTGGGGGACCATTACAATAAACTCATCTTT
-	TRDV1	TRDD2	TRDJ1	CALGARAFLRELIF	TGTGCTCTTGGGGCACGGGCCTTCCTACGGGAACTCATCTTT
-	TRDV1	TRDD3	TRDJ1	CALGARAFLTTGGYRADKLIF	TGTGCTCTTGGGGCACGGGCCTTCCTAACTACTGGGGGATACCGCGCCGATAAACTCATCTTT
-	TRDV1	TRDD3	TRDJ1	CALGENYDEPRTGGFLGDKLIF	TGTGCTCTTGGGGAAAATTACGACGAGCCCCGTACTGGGGGATTTTTGGGGGACAAACTCATCTTT
large	TRDV1	-	TRDJ1	CALGCYSYTDKLIF	TGTGCTCTTGGGTGTTACTCCTACACCGATAAACTCATCTTT
large	TRDV3	TRDD3	TRDJ1	CAFSLYWGTHTDKLIF	TGTGCCTTTAGTCTGTACTGGGGGACACACACCGATAAACTCATCTTT
once	TRDV1	TRDD3	TRDJ1	CARLGPSDWGIHSDKLIF	TGTGCTCGTTTGGGGCCATCCGACTGGGGGATACATTCCGATAAACTCATCTTT
-	TRDV2	TRDD3	TRDJ1	CACDSVLGDTGWTDKLIF	TGTGCCTGTGACTCCGTACTGGGGGATACGGGGTGGACCGATAAACTCATCTTT
-	TRDV1	TRDD3	TRDJ1	CALGFGGYWGIQRRLIF	TGTGCTCTTGGGTTTGGGGGGTACTGGGGGATACAAAGAAGACTCATCTTT
large	TRDV1	TRDD3	TRDJ2	CALGELLWGLETAQLFF	TGTGCTCTTGGGGAACTCCTCTGGGGGCTTGAGACAGCACAACTCTTCTTT
-	TRDV1	TRDD3	TRDJ1	CALGERGFQLYYWGNRYTDKLIF	TGTGCTCTTGGGGAAAGGGGATTTCAACTCTACTACTGGGGGAATCGCTACACCGATAAACTCATCTTT
-	TRDV1	TRDD3	TRDJ1	CALGESVWGKGNKLIF	TGTGCTCTTGGGGAGTCAGTGTGGGGGAAAGGGAATAAACTCATCTTT
large	TRDV3	-	TRDJ1	CAFRKGSDKLIF	TGTGCCTTTAGAAAGGGGTCCGATAAACTCATCTTT
-	TRDV1	TRDD3	TRDJ1	CALGPPLFLSGDTSLYTDKLIF	TGTGCTCTTGGGCCCCCACTTTTCCTATCGGGGGATACCTCACTGTACACCGATAAACTCATCTTT
large	TRDV2	TRDD3	TRDJ1	CACDRLGVTTDKLIF	TGTGCCTGTGACAGGCTGGGGGTCACCACCGATAAACTCATCTTT
-	TRDV1	TRDD3	TRDJ3	CALGELSLLTTGGYPRSSWDTRQMFF	TGTGCTCTTGGGGAACTTTCCTTACTAACTACTGGGGGATACCCTCGAAGCTCCTGGGACACCCGACAGATGTTTTTC
-	TRDV1	TRDD3	TRDJ1	CALGEPIFRVWGDLDTDKLIF	TGTGCTCTTGGGGAACCGATATTCCGCGTCTGGGGGGACCTCGACACCGATAAACTCATCTTT
-	TRDV2	TRDD3	TRDJ1	CACDPILGDTQEHTDKLIF	TGTGCCTGTGACCCCATACTGGGGGATACGCAGGAACACACCGATAAACTCATCTTT
-	TRDV1	TRDD3	TRDJ1	CALGDPLSTLWRDTHTYTDKLIF	TGTGCTCTTGGGGATCCCCTTTCAACACTATGGAGGGATACGCACACCTACACCGATAAACTCATCTTT
large	TRDV1	TRDD3	TRDJ2	CALGNWDKFLELVLGDTNAAQLFF	TGTGCTCTTGGGAACTGGGATAAGTTCCTTGAACTAGTACTGGGGGATACAAATGCGGCACAACTCTTCTTT
large	TRDV1	TRDD3	TRDJ1	CALGENYDEPRTGGYGDKLIF	TGTGCTCTTGGGGAAAATTACGACGAGCCCCGTACTGGGGGATACGGGGATAAACTCATCTTT
-	TRDV1	TRDD3	TRDJ1	CALGELVSYPYWGIPDKLIF	TGTGCTCTTGGGGAACTAGTCTCCTACCCGTACTGGGGGATACCCGATAAACTCATCTTT
large	TRDV3	-	TRDJ1	CAFGSEMMVATDKLIF	TGTGCCTTTGGATCAGAGATGATGGTGGCCACCGATAAACTCATCTTT
few	TRDV2	-	TRDJ2	CALVSSFGTGGYSFLTAQLFF	-
large	TRDV1	TRDD3	TRDJ1	CALGVPVLGDRWTDKLIF	TGTGCTCTTGGGGTCCCAGTACTGGGGGATAGGTGGACCGATAAACTCATCTTT
-	TRDV2	TRDD3	TRDJ1	CACDTFLWGIPQSYTDKLIF	TGTGCCTGTGACACCTTCCTCTGGGGGATACCCCAGTCGTACACCGATAAACTCATCTTT
-	TRDV1	TRDD3	TRDJ1	CALGELEGTPFTGGYGDKLIF	TGTGCTCTTGGGGAACTGGAAGGCACGCCCTTTACTGGGGGATACGGCGATAAACTCATCTTT
-	TRDV1	-	TRDJ1	CALGVPVLGGHSYCCIF	TGTGCTCTTGGGGTCCCAGTACTGGGAGGCCACTCATATTGTTGTATCTTT
-	TRDV1	TRDD3	TRDJ1	CALGERLLLDGGYGADKLIF	TGTGCTCTTGGGGAACGCCTCCTACTTGATGGGGGATACGGGGCCGATAAACTCATCTTT
once	TRDV1	TRDD2	TRDJ1	CALGAPKAFLTSPAGSSWDEDKLIF	TGTGCTCTTGGGGCTCCCAAGGCCTTCCTAACCTCCCCCGCTGGGAGCTCCTGGGACGAGGATAAACTCATCTTT
few	TRDV1	-	TRDJ2	CALGGYVALTAQLFF	TGTGCTCTTGGGGGATACGTGGCTTTGACAGCACAACTCTTCTTT
-	TRDV2	TRDD3	TRDJ1	CACDVVSTGGTDTDKLIF	TGTGCCTGTGACGTCGTTAGTACTGGGGGAACCGACACCGATAAACTCATCTTT
-	TRDV1	TRDD3	TRDJ1	CALGVPVLGDAWGGLIF	TGTGCTCTTGGGGTCCCAGTACTGGGGGATGCTTGGGGGGGACTCATCTTT
-	TRDV1	-	TRDJ1	CALGTHHLLRDICPYLDTDKLIF	TGTGCTCTTGGGACCCACCACCTCCTACGTGATATCTGCCCATACCTGGACACCGATAAACTCATCTTT
-	TRDV1	TRDD3	TRDJ1	CALGEFLDRFWGISGKLIF	TGTGCTCTTGGGGAATTCCTAGACCGTTTCTGGGGGATCAGCGGTAAACTCATCTTT
large	TRDV1	TRDD3	TRDJ1	CALGFRLPSGGYVVEYPLVGSVELIF	TGTGCTCTTGGGTTTCGCCTACCCAGTGGGGGATACGTAGTAGAGTATCCCCTAGTGGGTTCGGTAGAGCTCATCTTT
-	TRDV1	TRDD3	TRDJ1	CALGELRRGSYWGINFEWGLIF	TGTGCTCTTGGGGAACTTCGGAGGGGCAGTTACTGGGGGATAAATTTTGAATGGGGCCTCATCTTT
medium-sized	TRDV1	TRDD3	TRDJ1	CALGGAHPTTIVGTGGYPGGGLIF	TGTGCTCTTGGGGGAGCCCATCCAACTACGATTGTGGGGACTGGGGGATATCCCGGGGGGGGACTCATCTTT
-	TRDV1	-	TRDJ3	CALDGGYAGQSISWDTRQMFF	TGTGCTCTTGACGGGGGGTACGCTGGTCAGTCAATCTCCTGGGACACCCGACAGATGTTTTTC
-	TRDV3	-	TRDJ1	CALAQGETPFPSWSGADKLIF	TGTGCCTTGGCTCAGGGGGAGACCCCCTTTCCTAGTTGGTCTGGGGCCGATAAACTCATCTTT
once	TRDV1	TRDD3	TRDJ1	CALGVSAPPYWGIRLQFIF	TGTGCTCTTGGGGTCTCGGCCCCTCCGTACTGGGGTATACGATTACAGTTCATCTTT
large	TRDV1	TRDD3	TRDJ1	CALGEQKAFPHTGGTYTDKLIF	TGTGCTCTTGGGGAACAAAAGGCCTTCCCCCATACTGGGGGTACGTACACCGATAAACTCATCTTT
large	TRDV1	TRDD3	TRDJ1	CALGEIPPLTGGYLSEVTDKLIF	TGTGCTCTTGGGGAAATACCCCCCCTTACTGGGGGATACCTGAGCGAGGTTACCGATAAACTCATCTTT
hyperexpanded	TRDV2	TRDD3	TRDJ1	CACDALLGLRTDKLIF	TGTGCCTGTGACGCCTTACTGGGGTTAAGGACCGATAAACTCATCTTT
large	TRDV2	TRDD3	TRDJ1	CACDTGKVEKVGDSGTDKLIF	TGTGCCTGTGACACCGGCAAAGTAGAGAAGGTGGGGGATTCGGGAACCGATAAACTCATCTTT
few	TRDV1	TRDD3	TRDJ1	CALGELDVRGYGGGWGILLMTDKLIF	TGTGCTCTTGGGGAACTAGACGTAAGGGGATACGGAGGAGGGTGGGGGATCCTGCTTATGACCGATAAACTCATCTTT
-	TRDV1	TRDD3	TRDJ1	CALVLGDTTTDKLIF	TGTGCTCTCGTACTGGGGGATACGACGACCGATAAACTCATCTTT
-	TRDV1	TRDD3	TRDJ1	CALGGGPAGGYPYTDKLIF	TGTGCTCTTGGGGGAGGACCCGCTGGGGGATACCCGTACACCGATAAACTCATCTTT
-	TRDV2	TRDD3	TRDJ1	CACDTVLGVTTDKLIF	TGTGCCTGTGACACGGTACTGGGGGTCACCACCGATAAACTCATCTTT